This TCR beta chain was identified during a study of beta chain features in type 1 diabetes. Study-level findings and limits: TCRB CDR3 length was moderately but significantly reduced in all four CD4+ subsets of Type 1 diabetes patients. cDNA sequencing could over-represent cells with high TCR expression.

As to this clone: What it recognizes is unknown.

This CDR3 region has 15 residues. Trimming took off 7 bases at V and 7 bases at J, with 22 bases between the two ends. Germline V CDR1 and CDR2: LNHDA, SQIVND (reference sequence). Expressed TCRB transcripts were sequenced because the isolated RNA had all been reverse transcribed beforehand. This table comes from immunoSEQ multiplex PCR, and its TCRdb copy is limited to in-frame clones, with some not included. The sample carries 25,000 to 30,000 clones, approximately 65% recorded once. The clonotype originates from a woman aged 25 to 45 with type 1 diabetes. The chain couples TRBV19 to TRBJ1-2; D is uncertain. The material sequenced was Tregs from blood. CDR3: CASKRGGYESGGYTF. The CDR3 nucleotides read TGTGCCAGTAAGAGAGGAGGCTATGAGTCGGGTGGCTACACCTTC.